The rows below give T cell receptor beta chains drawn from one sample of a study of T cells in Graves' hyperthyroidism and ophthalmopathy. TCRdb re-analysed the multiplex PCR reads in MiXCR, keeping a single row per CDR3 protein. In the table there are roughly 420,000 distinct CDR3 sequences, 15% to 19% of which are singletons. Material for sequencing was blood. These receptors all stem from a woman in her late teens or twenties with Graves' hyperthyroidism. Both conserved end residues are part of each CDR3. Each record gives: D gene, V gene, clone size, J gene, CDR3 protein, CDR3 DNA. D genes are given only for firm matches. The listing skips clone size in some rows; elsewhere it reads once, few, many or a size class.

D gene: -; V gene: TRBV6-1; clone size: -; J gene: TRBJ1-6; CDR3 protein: CASRGRINSPLHF; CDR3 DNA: TGTGCCAGCAGGGGACGGATTAATTCACCCCTCCACTTT
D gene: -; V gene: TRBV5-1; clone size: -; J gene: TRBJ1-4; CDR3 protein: CASSTVQGEKLFF; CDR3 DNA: TGCGCCAGCAGCACGGTCCAAGGGGAAAAACTGTTTTTT
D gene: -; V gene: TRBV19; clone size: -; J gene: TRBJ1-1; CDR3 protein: CASSTRVNGRPEAFF; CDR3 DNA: TGTGCCAGTAGTACTCGGGTGAATGGGAGACCTGAAGCTTTCTTT
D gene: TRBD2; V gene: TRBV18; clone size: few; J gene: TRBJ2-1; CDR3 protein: CASSPTRLRENYNEQFF; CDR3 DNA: TGTGCCAGCTCACCGACGAGGTTGCGGGAGAACTACAATGAGCAGTTCTTC
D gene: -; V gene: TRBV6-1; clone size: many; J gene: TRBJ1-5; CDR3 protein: CASSYVRVTQPQHF; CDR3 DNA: TGTGCCAGCAGTTATGTACGGGTCACTCAGCCCCAGCATTTT
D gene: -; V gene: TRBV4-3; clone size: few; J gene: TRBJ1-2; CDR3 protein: CASSQELGAYGYTF; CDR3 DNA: TGCGCCAGCAGCCAAGAGCTCGGAGCCTATGGCTACACCTTC
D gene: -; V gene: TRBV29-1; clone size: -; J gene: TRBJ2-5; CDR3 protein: CSVEVAQETQYF; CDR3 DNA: TGCAGCGTTGAAGTTGCCCAAGAGACCCAGTACTTC
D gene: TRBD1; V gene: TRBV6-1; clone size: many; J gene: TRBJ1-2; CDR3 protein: CASSDQGALDYGYTF; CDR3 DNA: TGTGCCAGCAGTGACCAGGGGGCGTTGGACTATGGCTACACCTTC
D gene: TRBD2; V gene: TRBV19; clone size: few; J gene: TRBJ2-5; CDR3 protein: CASSKPLGLAGSETQYF; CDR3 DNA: TGTGCCAGTAGTAAACCCCTCGGACTAGCGGGTTCAGAGACCCAGTACTTC
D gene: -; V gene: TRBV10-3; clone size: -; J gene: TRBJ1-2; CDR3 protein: CAIRTGTGYGYTF; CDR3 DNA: TGTGCCATCAGGACCGGGACGGGGTATGGCTACACCTTC
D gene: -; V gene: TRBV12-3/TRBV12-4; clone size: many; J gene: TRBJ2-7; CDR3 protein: CASSPTRASHEQYF; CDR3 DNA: TGTGCCAGCAGCCCTACTAGGGCGAGTCACGAGCAGTACTTC
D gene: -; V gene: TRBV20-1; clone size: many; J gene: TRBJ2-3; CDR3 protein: CSARDHLERRTYTDTQYF; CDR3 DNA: TGCAGTGCTAGAGATCATCTCGAACGAAGGACTTACACAGATACGCAGTATTTT
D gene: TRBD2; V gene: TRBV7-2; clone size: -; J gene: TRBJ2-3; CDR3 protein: CASSSTSGTADTQYF; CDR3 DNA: TGTGCCAGCAGCTCGACTAGCGGGACTGCGGATACGCAGTATTTT
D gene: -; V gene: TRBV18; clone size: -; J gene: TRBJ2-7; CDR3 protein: CASSPVTGTYEQYF; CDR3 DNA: TGTGCCAGCTCACCCGTGACAGGGACTTACGAGCAGTACTTC
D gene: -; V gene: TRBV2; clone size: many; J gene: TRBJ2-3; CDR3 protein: CASSETSTDTQYF; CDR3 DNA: TGTGCCAGCAGTGAAACTAGCACAGATACGCAGTATTTT
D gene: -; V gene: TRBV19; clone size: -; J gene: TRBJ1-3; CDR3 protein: CASGEEPHSGNTIYF; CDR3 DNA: TGTGCCTCCGGAGAAGAACCGCACTCTGGAAACACCATATATTTT
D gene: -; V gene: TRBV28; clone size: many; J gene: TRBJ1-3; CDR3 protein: CASSPLDGSSGNTIYF; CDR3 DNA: TGTGCCAGCAGTCCTCTCGACGGCAGCTCTGGAAACACCATATATTTT
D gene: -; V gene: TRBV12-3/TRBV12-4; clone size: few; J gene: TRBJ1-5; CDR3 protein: CASSLQGTYSNQPQHF; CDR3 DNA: TGTGCCAGCAGTTTACAGGGGACTTATAGCAATCAGCCCCAGCATTTT
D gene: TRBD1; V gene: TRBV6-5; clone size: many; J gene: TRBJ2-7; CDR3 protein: CASSYSIQGAYEQYF; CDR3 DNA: TGTGCCAGCAGTTACTCGATCCAGGGGGCGTACGAGCAGTACTTC
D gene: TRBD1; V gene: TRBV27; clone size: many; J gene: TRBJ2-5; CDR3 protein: CASRPRGKPEETQYF; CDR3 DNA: TGTGCCAGCAGACCCAGGGGGAAGCCCGAAGAGACCCAGTACTTC
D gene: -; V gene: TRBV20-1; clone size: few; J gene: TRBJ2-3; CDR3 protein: CSAKRLVSGTDTQYF; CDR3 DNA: TGCAGTGCTAAAAGACTAGTTTCTGGCACAGATACGCAGTATTTT
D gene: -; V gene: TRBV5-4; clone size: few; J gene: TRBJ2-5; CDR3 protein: CASSVLQGRETQYF; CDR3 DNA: TGTGCCAGCAGCGTACTACAGGGTCGAGAGACCCAGTACTTC
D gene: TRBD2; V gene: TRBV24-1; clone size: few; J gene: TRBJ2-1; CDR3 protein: CATSDWTSGLNEQFF; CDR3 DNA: TGTGCCACCAGTGATTGGACTAGTGGGTTGAATGAGCAGTTCTTC
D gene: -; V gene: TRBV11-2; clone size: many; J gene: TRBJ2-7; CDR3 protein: CASSLGTSYEQYF; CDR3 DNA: TGTGCCAGCAGCTTGGGGACTTCCTACGAGCAGTACTTC
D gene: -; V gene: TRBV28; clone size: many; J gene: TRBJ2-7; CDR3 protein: CASSFQPHLAEQYF; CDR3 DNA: TGTGCCAGCAGTTTCCAGCCCCATCTAGCCGAGCAGTACTTC
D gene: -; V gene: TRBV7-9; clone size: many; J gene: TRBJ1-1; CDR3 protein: CASSLYGTGANTEAFF; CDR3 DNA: TGTGCCAGCAGCTTATATGGTACAGGAGCGAACACTGAAGCTTTCTTT
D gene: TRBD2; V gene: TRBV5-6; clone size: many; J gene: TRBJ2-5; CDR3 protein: CASSLVAGGRETQYF; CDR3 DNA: TGTGCCAGCAGCTTGGTAGCGGGGGGGCGAGAGACCCAGTACTTC
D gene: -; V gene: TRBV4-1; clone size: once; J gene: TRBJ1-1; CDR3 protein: CASSHIGDIEAFF; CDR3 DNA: TGCGCCAGCAGCCACATTGGAGATATTGAAGCTTTCTTT
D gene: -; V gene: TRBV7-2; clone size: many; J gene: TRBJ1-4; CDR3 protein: CASSLWGARGEKLFF; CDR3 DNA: TGTGCCAGCAGCTTATGGGGGGCTAGAGGTGAAAAACTGTTTTTT
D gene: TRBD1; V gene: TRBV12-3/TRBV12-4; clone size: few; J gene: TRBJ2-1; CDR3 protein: CASRQGTPLSSYNEQFF; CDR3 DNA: TGTGCCAGCCGACAGGGAACCCCTCTGAGCTCCTACAATGAGCAGTTCTTC
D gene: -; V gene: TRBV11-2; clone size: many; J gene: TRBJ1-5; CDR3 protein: CASSVRGLGNQPQHF; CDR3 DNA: TGTGCCAGCAGCGTGCGGGGATTAGGCAATCAGCCCCAGCATTTT
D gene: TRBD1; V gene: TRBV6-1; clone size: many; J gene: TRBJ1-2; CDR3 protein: CASSKDRAYGYTF; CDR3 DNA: TGTGCCAGCAGCAAGGACAGGGCATATGGCTACACCTTC
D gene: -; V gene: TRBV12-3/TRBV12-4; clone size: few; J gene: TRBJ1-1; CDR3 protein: CASSPPTGRTEAFF; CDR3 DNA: TGTGCCAGCAGCCCCCCTACAGGGCGGACTGAAGCTTTCTTT
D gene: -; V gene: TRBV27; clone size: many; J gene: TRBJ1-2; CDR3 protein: CASSPDRLYGYTF; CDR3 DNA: TGTGCCAGCAGTCCGGACAGACTTTATGGCTACACCTTC
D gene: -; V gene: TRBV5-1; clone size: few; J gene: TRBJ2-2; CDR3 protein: CASSLRAGNTGELFF; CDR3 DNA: TGCGCCAGCAGCTTGAGAGCCGGGAACACCGGGGAGCTGTTTTTT
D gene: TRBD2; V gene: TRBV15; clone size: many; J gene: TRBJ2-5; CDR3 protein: CATSRALETYRTSGRRQETQYF; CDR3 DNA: TGTGCCACCAGCAGAGCTCTAGAGACGTATCGGACTAGCGGGAGAAGGCAAGAGACCCAGTACTTC
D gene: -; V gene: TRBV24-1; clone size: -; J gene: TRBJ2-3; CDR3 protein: CATPSAEITYF; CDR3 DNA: TGTGCCACTCCATCTGCAGAAATAACGTATTTT
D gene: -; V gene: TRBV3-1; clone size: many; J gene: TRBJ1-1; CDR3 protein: CASSPEEGRNTEAFF; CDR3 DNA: TGTGCCAGCAGCCCAGAGGAGGGACGGAACACTGAAGCTTTCTTT
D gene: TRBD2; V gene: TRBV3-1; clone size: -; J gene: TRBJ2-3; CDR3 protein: CASSQLAGGGSDTQYF; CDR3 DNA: TGTGCCAGCAGTCAACTAGCGGGGGGGGGCTCAGATACGCAGTATTTT
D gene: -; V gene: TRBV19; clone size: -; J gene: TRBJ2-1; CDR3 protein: CASSAFGGGEQFF; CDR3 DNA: TGTGCCAGTAGTGCTTTCGGGGGAGGTGAGCAGTTCTTC
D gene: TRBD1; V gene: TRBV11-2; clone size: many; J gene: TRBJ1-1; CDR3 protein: CASRGTGGTAFF; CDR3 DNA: TGTGCCAGCAGAGGGACAGGGGGTACGGCTTTCTTT
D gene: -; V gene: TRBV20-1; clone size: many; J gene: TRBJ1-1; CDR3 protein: CSALSFKEAFF; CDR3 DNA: TGCAGTGCCTTATCCTTTAAAGAAGCTTTCTTT
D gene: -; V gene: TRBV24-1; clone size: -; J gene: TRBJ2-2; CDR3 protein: CATSGSVAANTGELFF; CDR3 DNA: TGTGCCACCAGTGGCTCGGTAGCAGCGAACACCGGGGAGCTGTTTTTT
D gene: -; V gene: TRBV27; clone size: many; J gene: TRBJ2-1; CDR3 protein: CASNQDGFSYNEQFF; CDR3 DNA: TGTGCCAGCAATCAGGACGGCTTCTCCTACAATGAGCAGTTCTTC
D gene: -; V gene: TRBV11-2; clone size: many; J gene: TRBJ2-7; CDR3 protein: CASSPGREISSYEQYF; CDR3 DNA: TGTGCCAGCAGCCCCGGGCGCGAGATAAGCTCCTACGAGCAGTACTTC